This T cell receptor (beta chain) is drawn from a study of blood T cell repertoires in COVID-19. Study overall: T cells, B-cell-depleted T cells, or PBMCs supplied cDNA or gDNA.

Germline V gene lookup returns CDR1 KGHSH and CDR2 LQKENI. J lost 3 bases, V lost 1 base, and 9 bases had no gene match. The CDR3 covers 17 residues. The study drew participants aged about 18 to 95 years from about two dozen US areas. Measured with immunoSEQ multiplex PCR; TCRdb has only the in-frame clones, and not every one. Seen here are some 300,000 clones, roughly 90% observed once, and the top ten hold about 4.5%. V usage is TRBV18 and J usage is TRBJ2-3, with 8 positions matching TRBD2. The origin of this receptor is a woman aged 18-35 years with acute COVID-19. The sequenced material came from PBMCs or T cells enriched from blood (not recorded which). CDR3 sequence: CASSPRTAGTSTDTQYF. DNA for the CDR3: TGTGCCAGCTCACCACGCACGGCCGGGACTAGTACAGATACGCAGTATTTT.